Reported below is one T cell receptor beta chain. Its recognized antigen is unknown. No qualities accompany the bases; no much larger clone lies one base away. The donors were 40 or so Caucasian individuals from Russia, aged 6 to 90 years, who were systemically healthy. Each donor gave roughly 11 milliliters of peripheral blood, drawn into EDTA-treated Vacutainer tubes. Ficoll-Paque density-gradient centrifugation was used to isolate PBMCs, with at least 7 million per sample. Trizol reagent was used to extract total RNA from the PBMCs, yielding at least 6 micrograms per sample. For every donor, flow cytometry on a PBMC aliquot measured the percentage of naive CD45RAhigh/CD27high T cells. V and J are trimmed by 3 bases and 3 bases, and the gene matches miss 14 bases of the junction. The CDR3, from cysteine to phenylalanine, totals 18 residues. Just the 54-base CDR3 DNA is kept, in frame starting at base 1. The germline V gene yields SGDLS for CDR1 and YYNGEE for CDR2.

This entry is derived from a study of blood T cells in healthy people across ages (dated by TCRdb to between 2014 and 2017). For the wider study: In model experiments, roughly one uniquely barcoded TCR beta cDNA molecule per two T cells was captured by template switching. To avoid experimental bias, donors of different ages were randomly spread across the sequencing lanes. Donors were grouped into four age groups: young (average approximately 16 years), middle-aged (roughly 40), aged (roughly 67) and long-lived (about 82). To track age-related changes in TCR beta repertoire diversity, the study relied on deep sequencing normalized with unique cDNA molecular identifiers. Using the same blood draw, the study looked at two additional independent replicas of 1 million unique cDNA reads for two donors, one aged 18 to 30 and the other aged 80 or older.

General conclusions and limits of the study: The percentage of naive T cells measured by flow cytometry correlated strongly with observed TCR beta diversity. As age increased, observed TCR beta diversity per million T cells dropped in a roughly linear way, and a significant reduction was already evident by age roughly 36. Compared with the aged group, the long-lived group had more naive CD4+ T cells, fewer expanded clones and increased TCR diversity, suggesting age selection. Donor CMV infection status was unknown, potentially confounding age-related changes in expanded clonotypes. Conclusive comparison of naive and antigen-experienced compartments was prevented by the profiling of bulk unsorted PBMCs. Estimates of total diversity based on one million sequenced T cells were regarded as lower bounds and as underestimates.

The method behind the library was 5' RACE. The listed sequencing device is Illumina HiSeq 2500. A second PCR of roughly 7 to 11 cycles was run with a J-beta primer mix and a sample-barcoded 5' primer. A template-switch 5' adaptor carrying 12 random nucleotides introduced a unique molecular identifier onto each TCR beta cDNA molecule. At least 3 million CDR3-containing paired-end reads were obtained from each sample. First-strand cDNA was synthesized from all RNA with the Mint cDNA synthesis kit, primed by a TRBC-specific oligonucleotide. Following uracil-DNA glycosylase treatment, all cDNA underwent a first 18-cycle PCR with the universal primers M1SS and BC2_uni_R. Concerning the study's data processing: For normalization, 1 million high-quality reads, each with a distinct molecular identifier, were randomly selected from each sample. Instead of being binned into consensus sequences, reads that shared molecular identifiers were thrown out. MiTCR, set to a Q25 quality threshold and the strictest error-elimination algorithm, was used for CDR3 identification, clonotype clustering and error correction. A nonparametric unseen species model using Euler transformation provided a lower-bound estimate of total TCR beta diversity. The public reads were run again by TCRdb, first through fastp at Q25 and then through MiXCR, and only productive beta chains were kept. For every CDR3 protein sequence, its rows merge into one entry that carries the most common genes and DNA. The V and J calls shown here were made by TCRdb, not taken from the authors' results. The sample includes some 780,000 distinct CDR3 sequences, with roughly 50% observed a single time. The biggest ten clones account for roughly 24% of the sample.

This receptor was obtained from a man aged 40-49 years in good health. The chain couples TRBV9 to TRBJ1-1, with 10 junctional bases fitting TRBD1. Sample: blood. This receptor carries the CDR3 CASSENPGQGLAYTEAFF. The nucleotides read TGTGCCAGCAGCGAAAATCCGGGACAGGGGCTAGCGTACACTGAAGCTTTCTTT.